Each of the 17 T cell receptor beta chains below was sequenced from the same sample in a study of tumor-infiltrating lymphocytes in primary liver carcinoma (dated by TCRdb to about 2017). Sequencing took place on an Illumina HiSeq 2500. TCRbeta-specific cDNA was reverse-transcribed from 500 ng total RNA using a constant-region primer and ProtoScript II reverse transcriptase. Construction of the TCRbeta libraries relied on three nested rounds of multiplex PCR, following a slightly modified ARM-PCR procedure. The first two PCR rounds used multiplex TRBV1-TRBV30 forward primers with a Cbeta reverse primer, each for about 11 cycles. The raw public reads went through TCRdb reprocessing: fastp at Q25, MiXCR clone calling, in-frame beta chains kept. Rows merge per CDR3 protein into single entries with the most common DNA and genes. A total of approximately 330,000 distinct CDR3 sequences appear in this sample, about two thirds of them only once. The ten top clones hold approximately 5.9% of the sample.

Blood RNA was extracted from unsorted whole blood with TRIzol reagent; germline DNA came from the DNeasy Blood & Tissue kit. Material: peripheral blood. Receptor source: a middle-aged man with primary liver carcinoma and hepatitis B virus infection.

This clonotype was detected a few times. The junction differs from germline at one of its ends, possibly a read error. The chain combines TRBV28 with TRBJ2-3, with 8 bases fitting TRBD2. Germline V gives CDR1 MDHEN, CDR2 SYDVKM. The length of the CDR3 is 16 residues. CDR3 in DNA: TGTGCCAGCAATTTACCGGGACTAGGGGGCACAGATACGCAGTATTTT. It yields the protein CASNLPGLGGTDTQYF.

Note on this clonotype: A much larger clone sits a single nucleotide away, making a read error possible. The V gene is TRBV6-1, the J gene TRBJ2-7; 8 nucleotides agree with TRBD2. Germline V gene sequence: CDR1 MNHNS, CDR2 SASEGT. This CDR3 comprises 14 residues. V lost 10 bases and J lost 0; bases outside the gene matches: 8. DNA for the CDR3: TGTGCCAACCTCGGACTAGCCGACTCCTACGAGCAGTACTTC. Amino acid sequence: CANLGLADSYEQYF.

For this clonotype: This may be a read error: a much more frequent sequence differs by one nucleotide. The chain uses TRBV6-1 and TRBJ1-1; no clear D. The CDR3 totals 15 residues. Germline V gene lookup returns CDR1 MNHNS and CDR2 SASEGT. The V end was cut by 4 bases, the J end by 6 bases, with 18 bases between. CDR3 DNA: TGTGCCAGCAGTGGTTACACGTTCGAGGTTCCTGAAGCTTTCTTT. Residues: CASSGYTFEVPEAFF.

In regard to this clonotype: No DNA is shown, since the ends of the CDR3 on it are uncertain; the CDR3 is the one TCRdb lists. The CDR3 spells CASTSVGEGTDTRYF. This chain joins TRBV6-5 and TRBJ2-3; whether TRBD2, the table's D call, matches the DNA was not checked. Germline lookup yields CDR1 MNHEY and CDR2 SVGAGI. The CDR3 spans 15 residues, counting both ends.

The V and J genes are TRBV18 and TRBJ2-5; D not certain. The CDR3 spans 15 residues. CDR1 and CDR2 (germline): KGHSH, LQKENI. Between the trimmed V and J ends, which lost 0 bases and 5 bases, there was a span of 13 bases. CDR3 protein: CASSPPYDERETQYF. The DNA for the CDR3 is TGTGCCAGCTCACCACCGTATGACGAGAGGGAGACCCAGTACTTC. Together with reference TRBV18 and TRBJ2-5, the CDR3 gives the full variable domain: NAGVMQNPRHLVRRRGQEARLRCSPMKGHSHVYWYRQLPEEGLKFMVYLQKENIIDESGMPKERFSAEFPKEGPSILRIQQVVRGDSAAYFCASSPPYDERETQYFGPGTRLLVL.

Notes on this clonotype: This may arise from a read error, as a much more abundant clone is one base away. Lacking the conserved final phenylalanine or tryptophan, this CDR3 likely reflects a read error. The J gene is TRBJ2-5, the V gene TRBV5-5; no clear D gene. This CDR3 region has 17 residues. From germline, CDR1 is SGHKS and CDR2 YYEKEE (reference sequence). V shed 5 bases and J shed 0 bases, with 20 bases lying between them. CDR3 amino acids: CASRMTLGGTYQETQYL. In DNA, the CDR3 is TGTGCCAGCAGGATGACCTTGGGCGGAACGTACCAAGAGACCCAGTACCTC.

The rearrangement uses TRBV11-2 and TRBJ2-1; D may be TRBD2 (5 bases). The CDR3 extends over 13 amino acids. V was cut by 9 bases and J by 7 bases, with 16 bases left in between. Germline loops: CDR1 SGHAT, CDR2 FQNNGV. This CDR3 reads CASSPPRRNEQFF. Written as DNA, the CDR3 is TGTGCCAGTAGCCCTCCGCGGAGGAATGAGCAGTTCTTC.

The chain joins TRBV11-2 to TRBJ2-5; 12 nucleotides align to TRBD2. CDR1 is SGHAT and CDR2 is FQNNGV in the germline V gene. V was clipped by 5 bases and J by 5 bases; unmatched bases: 12. The CDR3 runs to 17 residues. The CDR3 is CASSPGVTSGRLETQYF. For the CDR3, the DNA is TGTGCCAGCAGCCCTGGGGTGACTAGCGGGAGACTGGAGACCCAGTACTTC.

Judged by abundance, this clonotype is medium-sized. This chain connects TRBV11-1 to TRBJ1-2, with D tentatively TRBD1 (5 bases). The V gene lost 2 bases and the J gene lost 3 bases, with 13 bases spanning the gap. The germline CDR1 and CDR2 sequences are SGHAT and FQDESV (reference sequence). The CDR3 consists of 15 residues. DNA for the CDR3: TGTGCCAGCAGCTTATCTCAGGACAACGACTATGGCTACACCTTC. Protein: CASSLSQDNDYGYTF.

Concerning this clonotype itself: This may be a read error, as it is one base from a much larger clone. V usage is TRBV6-1 and J usage is TRBJ2-7, with D perhaps TRBD2 (5 bases). This CDR3 is built from 14 residues. Trimming left V 5 bases short and J 3 bases short, with 14 bases between. In germline, CDR1 is MNHNS, CDR2 SASEGT. CDR3 sequence reads: CASSSVGLFYEQYF. The CDR3 region has the DNA TGTGCCAGCAGTTCCGTCGGACTCTTCTACGAGCAGTACTTC.

Many counts were recorded for this clonotype. The chain has TRBV6-5 and TRBJ2-3, with D possibly matching TRBD2 (6 bases). The germline gives CDR1 MNHEY, CDR2 SVGAGI. Trimming shortened V by 5 bases and J by 9 bases, and 15 bases separated the two germline ends. This CDR3 has 13 residues. The CDR3 region has the DNA TGTGCCAGCAGTGGACTCCTGGAGGGAACGCAGTATTTT. This codes for CASSGLLEGTQYF.

The chain employs TRBV14 and TRBJ2-5; no definite D call. V lost 10 bases and J lost 5, with 23 bases in between. Germline assignment: CDR1 SGHDN and CDR2 FVKESK. CDR3 size: 15 residues. CDR3 amino acids: CANSIPGFSAETQYF. DNA for the CDR3: TGTGCCAACAGTATTCCAGGCTTTTCGGCGGAGACCCAGTACTTC.

As concerns this clonotype: Relative to the germline gene, one junction end is altered; a read error may explain this. The rearrangement links TRBV6-2 or TRBV6-3 to TRBJ2-7; D gene unclear. The germline V gene encodes CDR1 MNHEY and CDR2 SVGEGT. The CDR3 length is 12 residues. This chain's CDR3 is CACSHLWDEQYF. CDR3 DNA: TGTGCCTGCAGCCACCTTTGGGACGAGCAGTACTTC.

For this clonotype: Sequence at one end of the junction differs from germline and may be a read error. The chain joins TRBV6-1 to TRBJ2-1, with D perhaps matching TRBD2 (5 bases). Germline V gene data show CDR1 as MNHNS and CDR2 as SASEGT. The CDR3 covers 14 residues. The chain's CDR3 is CASSRTGLNNGQFF. CDR3 sequence (DNA): TGTGCCAGCAGCAGGACGGGGTTGAACAATGGGCAGTTCTTC.

Worth noting for this clonotype: Lacking the conserved final phenylalanine or tryptophan, this CDR3 likely reflects a read error. The rearrangement joins TRBV11-2 to TRBJ2-1; D gene unclear. CDR1 is SGHAT and CDR2 is FQNNGV in the germline V gene. This CDR3 comprises 17 residues. CDR3 amino acids: CASSSMAPKSSYNEQFL. CDR3 DNA: TGTGCCAGCAGCTCGATGGCTCCGAAGTCCTCCTACAATGAACAGTTCTTA.

Comments on this clonotype: This may arise from a read error, as a much more abundant clone is one base away. The rearrangement joins TRBV10-3 to TRBJ2-7; TRBD1 matches at 11 bases. The V gene's germline CDR1 is ENHRY and CDR2 SYGVKD. This CDR3 contains 15 residues. This CDR3 reads CAVSEGTGGSYEQYF. The DNA of the CDR3 is TGTGCCGTCAGTGAGGGGACAGGGGGATCCTACGAGCAGTACTTC.

On this clonotype itself: One end of the junction fails to match germline, which may point to a read error. The chain couples TRBV5-1 to TRBJ1-5, with a possible D match to TRBD1 (5 bases). Germline V gene sequence: CDR1 SGHRS, CDR2 YFSETQ. The CDR3 is 13 amino acids. The CDR3 is CTSSEKGNQPQHF. The CDR3 DNA sequence: TGCACCAGCAGCGAAAAGGGGAATCAGCCCCAGCATTTT.